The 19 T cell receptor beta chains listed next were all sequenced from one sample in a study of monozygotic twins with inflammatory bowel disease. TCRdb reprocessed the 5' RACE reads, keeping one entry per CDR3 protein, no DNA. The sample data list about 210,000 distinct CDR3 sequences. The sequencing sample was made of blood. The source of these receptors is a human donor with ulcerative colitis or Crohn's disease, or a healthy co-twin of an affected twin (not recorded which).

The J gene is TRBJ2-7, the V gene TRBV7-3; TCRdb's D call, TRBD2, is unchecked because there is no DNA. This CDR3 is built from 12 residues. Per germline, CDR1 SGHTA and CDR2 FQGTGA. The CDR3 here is CASSLQGGEQYF.

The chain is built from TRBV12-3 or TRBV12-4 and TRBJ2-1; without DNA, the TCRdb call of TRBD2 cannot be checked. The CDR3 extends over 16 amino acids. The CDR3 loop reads CASSPTGTRGSNEQFF.

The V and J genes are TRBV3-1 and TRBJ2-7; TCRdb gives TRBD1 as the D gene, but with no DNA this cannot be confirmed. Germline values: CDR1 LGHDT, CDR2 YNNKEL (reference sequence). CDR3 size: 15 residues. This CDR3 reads CASSQWGARSIEQYF.

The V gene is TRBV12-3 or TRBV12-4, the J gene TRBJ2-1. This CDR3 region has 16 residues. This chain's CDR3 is CASSLSVNPSYNEQFF.

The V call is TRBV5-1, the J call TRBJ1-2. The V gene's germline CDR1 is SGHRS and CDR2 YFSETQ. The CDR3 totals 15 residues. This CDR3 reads CASSPNRDSVGGYTF.

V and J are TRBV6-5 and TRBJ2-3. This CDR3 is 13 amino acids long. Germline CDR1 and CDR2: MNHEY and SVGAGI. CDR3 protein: CASTFDGTDTQYF.

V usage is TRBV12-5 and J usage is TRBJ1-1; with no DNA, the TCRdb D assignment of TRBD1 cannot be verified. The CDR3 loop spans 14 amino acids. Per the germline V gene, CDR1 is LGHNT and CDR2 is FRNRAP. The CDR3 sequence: CASGLRGLNTEAFF. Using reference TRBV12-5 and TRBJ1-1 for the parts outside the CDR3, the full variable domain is DARVTQTPRHKVTEMGQEVTMRCQPILGHNTVFWYRQTMMQGLELLAYFRNRAPLDDSGMPKDRFSAEMPDATLATLKIQPSEPRDSAVYFCASGLRGLNTEAFFGQGTRLTVV.

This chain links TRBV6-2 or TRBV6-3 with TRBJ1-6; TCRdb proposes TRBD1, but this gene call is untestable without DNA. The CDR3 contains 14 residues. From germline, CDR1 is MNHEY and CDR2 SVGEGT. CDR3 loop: CASSQGTLNSPLHF.

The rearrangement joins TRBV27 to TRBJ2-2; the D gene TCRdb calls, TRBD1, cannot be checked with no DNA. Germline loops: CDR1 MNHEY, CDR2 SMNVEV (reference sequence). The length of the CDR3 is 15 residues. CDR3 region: CASSFAGAGTGELFF.

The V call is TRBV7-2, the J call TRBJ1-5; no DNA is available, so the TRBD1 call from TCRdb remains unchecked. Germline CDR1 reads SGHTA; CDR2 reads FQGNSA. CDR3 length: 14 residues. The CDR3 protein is CASSPWQGAKPQHF.

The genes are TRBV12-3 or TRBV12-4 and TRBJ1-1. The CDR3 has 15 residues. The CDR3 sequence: CASSLLTRGNTEAFF.

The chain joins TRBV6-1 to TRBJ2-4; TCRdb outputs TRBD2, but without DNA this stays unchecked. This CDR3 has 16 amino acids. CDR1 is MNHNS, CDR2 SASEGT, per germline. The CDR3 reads CASRGTSSGRENIQYF.

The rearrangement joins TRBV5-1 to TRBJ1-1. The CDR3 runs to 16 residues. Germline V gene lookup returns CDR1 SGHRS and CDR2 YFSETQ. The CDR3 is CASSLASEGVNTEAFF. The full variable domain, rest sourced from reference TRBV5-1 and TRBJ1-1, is KAGVTQTPRYLIKTRGQQVTLSCSPISGHRSVSWYQQTPGQGLQFLFEYFSETQRNKGNFPGRFSGRQFSNSRSEMNVSTLELGDSALYLCASSLASEGVNTEAFFGQGTRLTVV.

CDR3: CASSLGGGEETQYF. The chain links TRBV12-3 or TRBV12-4 to TRBJ2-5; TCRdb lists TRBD1, though no DNA is available to test this call. The CDR3 loop spans 14 amino acids.

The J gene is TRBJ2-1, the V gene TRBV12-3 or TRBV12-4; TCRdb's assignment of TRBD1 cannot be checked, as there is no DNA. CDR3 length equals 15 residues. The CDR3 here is CASSSPPPKYNEQFF.

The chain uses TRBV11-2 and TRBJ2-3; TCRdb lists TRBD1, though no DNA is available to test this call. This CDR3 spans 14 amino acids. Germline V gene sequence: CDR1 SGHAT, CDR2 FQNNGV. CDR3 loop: CASSRPDSPDTQYF.

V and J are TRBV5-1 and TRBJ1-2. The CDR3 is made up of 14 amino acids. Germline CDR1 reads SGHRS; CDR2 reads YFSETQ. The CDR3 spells CASSLVAASYGYTF.

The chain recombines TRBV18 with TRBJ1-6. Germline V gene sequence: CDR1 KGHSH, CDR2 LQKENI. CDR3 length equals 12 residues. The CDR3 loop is CASSLSNSPLHF.

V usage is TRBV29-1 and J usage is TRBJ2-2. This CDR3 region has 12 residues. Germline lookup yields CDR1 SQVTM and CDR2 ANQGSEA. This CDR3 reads CSVGHFTGELFF.